Below, 26 T cell receptor beta chains from the same sample are listed, as sequenced in a study of CD4 T cells in relation to SARS-CoV-2 and coronaviruses. Only in-frame clones appear in the TCRdb table, and some are missing; sequencing was by immunoSEQ multiplex PCR. Of 41,000 or so clones listed, over 75% were seen once; the top ten hold roughly 1.2%. Antigens for these TCRs are unknown. Sequencing used naive CD4+ T cells from PBMCs, cultured in vitro. Subset described: naive CD4+ T cells isolated by negative enrichment. Receptor source: an adult with COVID-19.

The CDR3 spells CASTHTPGLGFTDTQYF. DNA for the CDR3: TGTGCCAGTACCCACACCCCGGGACTAGGTTTCACAGATACGCAGTATTTT. V and J are TRBV19 and TRBJ2-3, with 8 bases fitting TRBD2. V was clipped by 7 bases and J by 2 bases; unmatched bases: 14. The germline V gene encodes CDR1 LNHDA and CDR2 SQIVND (reference sequence). CDR3 length: 17 amino acids.

The chain carries TRBV4-1 and TRBJ2-1; D could derive from TRBD1 or TRBD2 (5 bases each). CDR1 and CDR2 from the germline V gene are MGHRA and YSYEKL. V was cut by 3 bases and J by 4 bases, with 13 bases left in between. This CDR3 has 15 amino acids. The CDR3 DNA is TGCGCCAGCAGCCACCTGGGACGTAGATACAATGAGCAGTTCTTC. Its protein product is CASSHLGRRYNEQFF.

The rearrangement links TRBV2 to TRBJ1-1, with D hard to call. The V gene lost 6 bases and the J gene lost 0 bases, with 8 bases spanning the gap. Germline values: CDR1 SNHLY, CDR2 FYNNEI. The CDR3 length is 13 residues. CDR3 bases: TGTGCCAGCAGCGTTGACGTGAACACTGAAGCTTTCTTT. Protein product: CASSVDVNTEAFF. Full variable domain (rest looked up from reference TRBV2 and TRBJ1-1): EPEVTQTPSHQVTQMGQEVILRCVPISNHLYFYWYRQILGQKVEFLVSFYNNEISEKSEIFDDQFSVERPDGSNFTLKIRSTKLEDSAMYFCASSVDVNTEAFFGQGTRLTVV.

The chain uses TRBV28 and TRBJ1-1; D gene unclear. V lost 3 bases and J 11 bases, leaving 10 bases between the germline ends. Looked up from germline, CDR1 is MDHEN and CDR2 is SYDVKM. CDR3 length equals 11 residues. The CDR3 DNA reads as TGTGCCAGCAGTTTGATGGCTGGGGCTTTCTTT. Translating gives CASSLMAGAFF.

The chain uses TRBV28 and TRBJ1-2, with D perhaps matching TRBD1 (6 bases). V lost 10 bases to trimming and J lost 4 bases, with 19 bases between them. CDR3 size: 14 residues. Per the germline V gene, CDR1 is MDHEN and CDR2 is SYDVKM. CDR3 residues: CATTIIQGSYGYTF. In nucleotides, the CDR3 is TGTGCCACCACCATTATCCAGGGGTCCTATGGCTACACCTTC.

The V call is TRBV6-2 or TRBV6-3, the J call TRBJ2-6; no definite D call. Germline V CDR1 and CDR2: MNHEY, SVGEGT. Trimming pared 0 bases from V and 3 bases from J, leaving 15 bases between. The CDR3 totals 18 residues. The chain's CDR3 is CASSYSMGAVLGANVLTF. The CDR3 DNA reads as TGTGCCAGCAGTTACTCGATGGGTGCAGTTCTTGGGGCCAACGTCCTGACTTTC.

This rearrangement joins TRBV28 to TRBJ2-7, with 7 bases fitting TRBD1. The CDR3 is 16 amino acids. Germline values: CDR1 MDHEN, CDR2 SYDVKM. The J segment lost 0 bases and the V segment lost 6 bases, leaving 11 bases of the junction unmatched. The CDR3 DNA is TGTGCCAGCAGCCTGAGGACAGGTTCGGGCTCCTACGAGCAGTACTTC. Amino acid sequence: CASSLRTGSGSYEQYF. Full variable domain (outside the CDR3, taken from reference TRBV28 and TRBJ2-7): DVKVTQSSRYLVKRTGEKVFLECVQDMDHENMFWYRQDPGLGLRLIYFSYDVKMKEKGDIPEGYSVSREKKERFSLILESASTNQTSMYLCASSLRTGSGSYEQYFGPGTRLTVT.

The V and J genes are TRBV7-3 and TRBJ2-5, with a weak D call TRBD1 (6 bases). The CDR3 is 15 residues long. Trimming stripped 2 bases from V and 4 bases from J, with 14 bases between. Germline CDR1 SGHTA, CDR2 FQGTGA. CDR3 nucleotide sequence: TGTGCCAGCAGCTTACACGCAGGGGTTGGAGAGACCCAGTACTTC. It specifies CASSLHAGVGETQYF.

V is TRBV7-3 and J is TRBJ1-1, with 8 bases lining up with TRBD1. V was clipped by 5 bases and J by 4 bases; unmatched bases: 9. This CDR3 has 15 amino acids. Germline CDR1 reads SGHTA; CDR2 reads FQGTGA. CDR3 nucleotides: TGTGCCAGCAGCCCCATGGACAGGGACACCACTGAAGCTTTCTTT. This gives the protein CASSPMDRDTTEAFF.

This chain links TRBV7-6 with TRBJ1-5; TRBD1 might be the D (5 bases). Germline CDR1 SGHVS, CDR2 FNYEAQ. V lost 1 base and J lost 6, with 10 bases in between. This CDR3 has 14 amino acids. The CDR3 DNA sequence: TGTGCCAGCAGCTTAGGACGGGGGAGTCAGCCCCAGCATTTT. It translates to CASSLGRGSQPQHF.

The chain couples TRBV24-1 to TRBJ2-7, with 9 nucleotides matching TRBD1. The CDR3 length is 15 residues. V was pared by 10 bases and J by 3 bases, with 12 bases of the junction left unmatched. Germline CDR1 reads KGHDR; CDR2 reads SFDVKD. The CDR3 DNA is TGTGCCACAAGCCCTGGGACAGGGTATGACTACGAGCAGTACTTC. It codes for CATSPGTGYDYEQYF.

This sequence joins TRBV24-1 and TRBJ2-1, with D hard to call. The CDR3 extends over 14 amino acids. V was clipped by 1 base and J by 6 bases, with 9 bases between them. Germline loops: CDR1 KGHDR, CDR2 SFDVKD. Here the CDR3 reads CATSDFAGRNEQFF. The CDR3 bases are TGTGCCACCAGTGATTTTGCCGGTCGCAATGAGCAGTTCTTC.

This sequence joins TRBV24-1 and TRBJ1-5; possibly TRBD1 for D (5 bases). Between the trimmed V and J ends, which lost 3 bases and 5 bases, there was a span of 7 bases. This CDR3 has 13 amino acids. Germline V gives CDR1 KGHDR, CDR2 SFDVKD. This CDR3 is CATSDGAHQPQHF. CDR3 bases: TGTGCCACCAGTGATGGGGCCCATCAGCCCCAGCATTTT.

CDR3 sequence reads: CASSPEGTGGYTF. CDR3 in DNA: TGTGCCAGCTCACCAGAAGGGACTGGTGGCTACACCTTC. The chain combines TRBV18 with TRBJ1-2; D possibly corresponds to TRBD1 (5 bases). From germline, CDR1 is KGHSH and CDR2 LQKENI. The germline V and J ends were trimmed by 2 bases and 7 bases, with 11 bases remaining between them. The CDR3 is made up of 13 amino acids.

The chain has TRBV28 and TRBJ2-7; D call uncertain. V was pared by 2 bases and J by 0 bases, with 5 bases between. Germline-derived CDR1 and CDR2 are MDHEN and SYDVKM. The CDR3 consists of 13 residues. DNA for the CDR3: TGTGCCAGCAGTTTAGGGAACTCCTACGAGCAGTACTTC. Its translation is CASSLGNSYEQYF.

CDR3 coding DNA: TGTGCCAGCAGTACCCGGAGCGAGCAGTACTTC. This codes for CASSTRSEQYF. The chain uses TRBV6-5 and TRBJ2-7, with D uncertain. The CDR3 is 11 residues long. CDR1 and CDR2 from the germline V gene are MNHEY and SVGAGI. V was trimmed by 5 bases and J by 6 bases, leaving 8 bases between them.

The J gene is TRBJ2-2, the V gene TRBV18; D is ambiguous. Trimming removed 3 bases at V and 1 base at J, with 9 bases between. Germline loops: CDR1 KGHSH, CDR2 LQKENI. The CDR3 extends over 15 amino acids. CDR3 amino acids: CASSPRTENTGELFF. CDR3 in DNA: TGTGCCAGCTCACCTAGGACCGAGAACACCGGGGAGCTGTTTTTT. Full variable domain (rest looked up from reference TRBV18 and TRBJ2-2): NAGVMQNPRHLVRRRGQEARLRCSPMKGHSHVYWYRQLPEEGLKFMVYLQKENIIDESGMPKERFSAEFPKEGPSILRIQQVVRGDSAAYFCASSPRTENTGELFFGEGSRLTVL.

The chain employs TRBV29-1 and TRBJ2-7, with TRBD2 matching 7 bases. From germline, CDR1 is SQVTM and CDR2 ANQGSEA. Unmatched junction bases numbered 18, after V lost 0 bases and J lost 7 bases. The CDR3 is made up of 17 amino acids. The CDR3 is CSVEDGRGRGIVGEQYF. The CDR3 DNA follows: TGCAGCGTTGAAGATGGTAGAGGGAGGGGAATTGTTGGGGAGCAGTACTTC.

The CDR3 sequence: CASSFSSGRDTGELFF. In DNA form, the CDR3 reads TGCGCCAGCAGCTTCTCTAGCGGGAGGGACACCGGGGAGCTGTTTTTT. This sequence joins TRBV5-1 and TRBJ2-2; 12 bases are shared with TRBD2. V lost 2 bases to trimming and J lost 3 bases; unmatched junction nucleotides: 2. Germline lookup yields CDR1 SGHRS and CDR2 YFSETQ. The CDR3 sequence is 16 residues long.

CDR3 nucleotides: TGTGCCAGCAGTTTAGACTCAACTAATGAAAAACTGTTTTTT. This translates into CASSLDSTNEKLFF. The chain recombines TRBV28 with TRBJ1-4; D is undetermined. CDR3 length equals 14 residues. From germline, CDR1 is MDHEN and CDR2 SYDVKM. The germline V and J ends were trimmed by 2 bases and 0 bases, with 4 bases remaining between them.

The gene calls are TRBV5-4 and TRBJ2-7, with 11 bases that match TRBD2. Trimming took 4 bases from V and 2 from J; bases not matched to a gene: 2. The CDR3 is 14 amino acids. CDR1 and CDR2 from the germline V gene are SGHNT and YYREEE (reference sequence). For the CDR3, the DNA is TGTGCCAGCAGCCATAGCGGGAGGGCCTACGAGCAGTACTTC. Encoded protein: CASSHSGRAYEQYF.

J is TRBJ2-7 and V is TRBV28, with a weak D call TRBD2 (5 bases). The germline V and J ends were trimmed by 1 base and 4 bases, with 5 bases remaining between them. The CDR3 spans 12 residues. Germline values: CDR1 MDHEN, CDR2 SYDVKM. In DNA, the CDR3 is TGTGCCAGCAGTTTATCGGGATACGAGCAGTACTTC. Translation: CASSLSGYEQYF.

This clone occurred once. The gene calls are TRBV6-5 and TRBJ2-7; 9 positions match TRBD1. V was pared by 4 bases and J by 3 bases, with 7 bases of the junction left unmatched. Germline CDR1 and CDR2: MNHEY and SVGAGI. CDR3 length: 15 residues. For the CDR3, the DNA is TGTGCCAGCAGTTCGCCCCCGACAGGGGGCTACGAGCAGTACTTC. The encoded protein is CASSSPPTGGYEQYF.

The chain recombines TRBV30 with TRBJ2-5; D might be TRBD2 (5 bases). The CDR3 has 13 residues. The germline CDR1 and CDR2 sequences are GTSNPN and SVGIG (reference sequence). Trimming stripped 0 bases from V and 10 bases from J, with 15 bases between. The CDR3 nucleotides are TGTGCCTGGAGTGTAATTCGAGGGAGTTTCCAGTACTTC. Translating gives CAWSVIRGSFQYF.

The J gene is TRBJ1-3, the V gene TRBV6-5; D call uncertain. V was shortened by 6 bases and J by 0 bases, with 12 bases between the two germline ends. This CDR3 is 15 amino acids long. The V gene's germline CDR1 is MNHEY and CDR2 SVGAGI. The CDR3 DNA is TGTGCCAGCAGCAAAAGGGATTTCTCTGGAAACACCATATATTTT. This encodes CASSKRDFSGNTIYF.

J is TRBJ1-5 and V is TRBV6-1; 11 bases align to TRBD1. The V and J ends lost 6 bases and 6 bases, in that order; junction bases with no gene match: 16. Germline V CDR1 and CDR2: MNHNS, SASEGT. This CDR3 spans 18 amino acids. The DNA for the CDR3 is TGTGCCAGCAGCGAAAATAGAGGACAGGGGGCGACTTTTCAGCCCCAGCATTTT. Translation gives CASSENRGQGATFQPQHF.